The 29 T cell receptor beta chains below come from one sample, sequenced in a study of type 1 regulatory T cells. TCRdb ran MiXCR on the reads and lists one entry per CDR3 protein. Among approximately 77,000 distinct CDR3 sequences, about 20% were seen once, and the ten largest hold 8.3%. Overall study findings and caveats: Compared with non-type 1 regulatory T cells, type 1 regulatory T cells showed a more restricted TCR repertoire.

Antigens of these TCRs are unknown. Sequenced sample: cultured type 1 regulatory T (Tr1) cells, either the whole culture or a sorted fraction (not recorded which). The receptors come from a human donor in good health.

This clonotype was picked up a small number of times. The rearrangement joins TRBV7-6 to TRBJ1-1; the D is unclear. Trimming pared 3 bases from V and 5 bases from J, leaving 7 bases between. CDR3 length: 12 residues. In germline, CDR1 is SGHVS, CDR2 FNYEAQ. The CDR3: CASSFPGTEAFF. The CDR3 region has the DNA TGTGCCAGCAGCTTCCCGGGGACTGAAGCTTTCTTT.

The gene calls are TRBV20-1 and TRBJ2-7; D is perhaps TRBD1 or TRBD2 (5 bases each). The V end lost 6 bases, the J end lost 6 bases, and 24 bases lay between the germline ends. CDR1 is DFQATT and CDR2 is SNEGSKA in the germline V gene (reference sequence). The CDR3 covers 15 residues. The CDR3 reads CSAPETGTGRSEQYF. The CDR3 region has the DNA TGCAGTGCCCCAGAAACCGGGACGGGACGTAGCGAGCAGTACTTC.

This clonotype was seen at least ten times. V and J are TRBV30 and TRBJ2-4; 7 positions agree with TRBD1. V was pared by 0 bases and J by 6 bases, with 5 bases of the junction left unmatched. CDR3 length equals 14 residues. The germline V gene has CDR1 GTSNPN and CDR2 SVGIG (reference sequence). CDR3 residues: CAWSVKGAGNIQYF. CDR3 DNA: TGTGCCTGGAGTGTAAAGGGGGCGGGAAACATTCAGTACTTC.

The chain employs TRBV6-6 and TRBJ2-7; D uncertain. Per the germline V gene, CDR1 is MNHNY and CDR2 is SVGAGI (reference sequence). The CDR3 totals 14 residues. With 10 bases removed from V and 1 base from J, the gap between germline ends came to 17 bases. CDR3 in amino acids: CATLMSASSYEQYF. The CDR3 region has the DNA TGTGCCACCCTCATGAGCGCCAGTTCCTACGAGCAGTACTTC.

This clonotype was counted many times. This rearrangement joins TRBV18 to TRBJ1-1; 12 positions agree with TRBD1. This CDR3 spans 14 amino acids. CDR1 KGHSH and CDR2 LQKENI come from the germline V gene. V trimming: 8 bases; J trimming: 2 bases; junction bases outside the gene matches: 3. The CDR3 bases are TGTGCCAGCACCGGGACAGGGGGCAACACTGAAGCTTTCTTT. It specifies CASTGTGGNTEAFF.

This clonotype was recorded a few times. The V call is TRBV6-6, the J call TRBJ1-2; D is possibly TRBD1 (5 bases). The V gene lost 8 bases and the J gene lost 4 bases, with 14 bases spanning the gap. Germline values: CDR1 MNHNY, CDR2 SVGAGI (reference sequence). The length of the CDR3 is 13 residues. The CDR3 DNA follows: TGTGCCAGCCGCGGAGGGGTTGGCTATGGCTACACCTTC. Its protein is CASRGGVGYGYTF.

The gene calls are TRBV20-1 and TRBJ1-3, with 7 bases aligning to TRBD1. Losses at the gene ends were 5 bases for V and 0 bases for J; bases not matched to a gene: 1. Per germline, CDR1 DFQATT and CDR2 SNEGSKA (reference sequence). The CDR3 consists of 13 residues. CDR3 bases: TGCAGTGCTGGGGACAGCTCTGGAAACACCATATATTTT. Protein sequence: CSAGDSSGNTIYF.

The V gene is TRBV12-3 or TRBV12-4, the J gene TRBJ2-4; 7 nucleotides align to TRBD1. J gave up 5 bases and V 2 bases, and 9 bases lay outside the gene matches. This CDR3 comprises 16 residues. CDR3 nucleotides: TGTGCCAGCAGTTTAAGCGCCGCAGGGGGACAAAACATTCAGTACTTC. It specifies CASSLSAAGGQNIQYF.

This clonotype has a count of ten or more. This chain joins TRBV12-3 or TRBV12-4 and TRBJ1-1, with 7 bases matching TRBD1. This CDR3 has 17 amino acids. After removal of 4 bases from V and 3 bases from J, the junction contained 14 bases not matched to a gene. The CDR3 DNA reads TGTGCCAGCAGTTCAGTCGTCTGGCAGGGACAGTACACTGAAGCTTTCTTT. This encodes CASSSVVWQGQYTEAFF.

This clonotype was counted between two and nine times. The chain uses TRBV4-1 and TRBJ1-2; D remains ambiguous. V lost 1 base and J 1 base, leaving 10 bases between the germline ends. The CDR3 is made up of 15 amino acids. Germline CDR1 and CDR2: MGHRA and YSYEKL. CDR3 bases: TGCGCCAGCAGCCAAGGAGGGCGGGGTAACTATGGCTACACCTTC. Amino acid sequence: CASSQGGRGNYGYTF.

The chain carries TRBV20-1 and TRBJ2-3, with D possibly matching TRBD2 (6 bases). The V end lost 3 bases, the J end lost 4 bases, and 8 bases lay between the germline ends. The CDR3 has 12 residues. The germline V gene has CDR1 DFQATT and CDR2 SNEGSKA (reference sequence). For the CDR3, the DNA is TGCAGTGCTAGGCGACTAGCAGATACGCAGTATTTT. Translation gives CSARRLADTQYF.

For the CDR3, the DNA is TGTGCCACCAGTGACCCCGACAGGGACGAGACCCAGTACTTC. Protein: CATSDPDRDETQYF. V and J are TRBV24-1 and TRBJ2-5, with 7 bases that match TRBD1. Per the germline V gene, CDR1 is KGHDR and CDR2 is SFDVKD. The length of the CDR3 is 14 residues. J gave up 5 bases and V 4 bases, and 6 bases lay outside the gene matches.

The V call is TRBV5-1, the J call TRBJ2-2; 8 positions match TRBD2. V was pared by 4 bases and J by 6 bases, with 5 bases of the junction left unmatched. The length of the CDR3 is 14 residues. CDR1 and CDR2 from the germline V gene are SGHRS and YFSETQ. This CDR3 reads CASSEELAAGELFF. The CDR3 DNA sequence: TGCGCCAGCAGCGAGGAACTAGCGGCCGGGGAGCTGTTTTTT.

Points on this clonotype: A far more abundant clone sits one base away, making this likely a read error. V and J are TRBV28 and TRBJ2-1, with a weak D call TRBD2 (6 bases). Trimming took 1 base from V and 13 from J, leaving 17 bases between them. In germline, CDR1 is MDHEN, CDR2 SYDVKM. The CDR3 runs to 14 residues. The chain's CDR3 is CASSLSPTRETQFF. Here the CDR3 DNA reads TGTGCCAGCAGTTTATCCCCGACTAGAGAGACCCAGTTCTTC.

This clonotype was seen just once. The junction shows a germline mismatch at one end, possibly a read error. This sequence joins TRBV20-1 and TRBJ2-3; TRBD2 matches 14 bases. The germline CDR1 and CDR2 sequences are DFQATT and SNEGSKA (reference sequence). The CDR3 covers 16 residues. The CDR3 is CSAQPGTSGSTDMQYF. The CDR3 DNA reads TGCAGTGCTCAACCTGGGACTAGCGGGAGTACAGATATGCAGTATTTT.

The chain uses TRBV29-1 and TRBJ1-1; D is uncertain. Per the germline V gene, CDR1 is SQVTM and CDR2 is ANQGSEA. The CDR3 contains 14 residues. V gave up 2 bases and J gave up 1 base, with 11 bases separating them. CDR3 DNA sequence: TGCAGCGTTGAACATTGGCCCAGGAACACTGAAGCTTTCTTT. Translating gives CSVEHWPRNTEAFF.

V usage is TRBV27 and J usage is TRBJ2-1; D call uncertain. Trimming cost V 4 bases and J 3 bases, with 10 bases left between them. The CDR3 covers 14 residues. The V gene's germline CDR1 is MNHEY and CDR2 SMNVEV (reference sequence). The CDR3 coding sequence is TGTGCCAGCAGTTGGACCGTTAACTACAATGAGCAGTTCTTC. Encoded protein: CASSWTVNYNEQFF.

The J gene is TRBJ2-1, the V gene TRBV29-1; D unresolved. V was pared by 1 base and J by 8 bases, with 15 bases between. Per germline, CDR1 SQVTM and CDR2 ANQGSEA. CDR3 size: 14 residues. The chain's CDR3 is CSVEGPTAIDEQFF. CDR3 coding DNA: TGCAGCGTTGAAGGGCCAACAGCTATTGATGAGCAGTTCTTC.

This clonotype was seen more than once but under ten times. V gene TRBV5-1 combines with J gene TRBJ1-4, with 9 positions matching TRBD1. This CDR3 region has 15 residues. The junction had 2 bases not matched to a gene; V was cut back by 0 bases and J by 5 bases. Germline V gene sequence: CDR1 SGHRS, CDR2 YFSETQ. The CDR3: CASSLGTGVNEKLFF. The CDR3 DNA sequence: TGCGCCAGCAGCTTGGGGACAGGGGTAAATGAAAAACTGTTTTTT.

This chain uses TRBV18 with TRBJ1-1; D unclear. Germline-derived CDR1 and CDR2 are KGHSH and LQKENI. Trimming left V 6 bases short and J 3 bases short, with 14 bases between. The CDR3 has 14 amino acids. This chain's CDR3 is CASSPINPYTEAFF. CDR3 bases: TGTGCCAGCTCGCCGATTAACCCATACACTGAAGCTTTCTTT. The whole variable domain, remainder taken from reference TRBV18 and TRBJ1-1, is NAGVMQNPRHLVRRRGQEARLRCSPMKGHSHVYWYRQLPEEGLKFMVYLQKENIIDESGMPKERFSAEFPKEGPSILRIQQVVRGDSAAYFCASSPINPYTEAFFGQGTRLTVV.

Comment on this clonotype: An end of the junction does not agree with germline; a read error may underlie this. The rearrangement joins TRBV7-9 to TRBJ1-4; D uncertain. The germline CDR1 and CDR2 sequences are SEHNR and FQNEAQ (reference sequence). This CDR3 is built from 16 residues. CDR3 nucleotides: TGTGTCAGCAGCCCAGAACGAGGCCAGTCGTGGGAAAAACTGTTTTTT. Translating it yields CVSSPERGQSWEKLFF.

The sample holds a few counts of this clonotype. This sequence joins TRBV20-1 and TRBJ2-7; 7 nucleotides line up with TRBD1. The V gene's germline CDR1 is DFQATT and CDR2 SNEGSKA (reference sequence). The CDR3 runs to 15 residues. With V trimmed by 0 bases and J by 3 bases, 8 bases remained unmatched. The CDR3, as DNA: TGCAGTGCTAGAGATTTAAACAGGGGAGTCTACGAGCAGTACTTC. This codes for CSARDLNRGVYEQYF.

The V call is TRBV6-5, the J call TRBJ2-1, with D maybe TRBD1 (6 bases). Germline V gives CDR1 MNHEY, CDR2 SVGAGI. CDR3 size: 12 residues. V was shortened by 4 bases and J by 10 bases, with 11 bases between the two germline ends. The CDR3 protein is CASSSITGEQFF. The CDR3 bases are TGTGCCAGCAGTTCCATCACAGGGGAGCAGTTCTTC.

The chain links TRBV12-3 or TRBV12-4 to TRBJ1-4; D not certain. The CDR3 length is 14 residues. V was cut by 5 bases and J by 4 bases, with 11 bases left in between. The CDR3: CASSRAGLNEKLFF. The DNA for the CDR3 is TGTGCCAGCAGTCGGGCAGGCCTTAATGAAAAACTGTTTTTT.

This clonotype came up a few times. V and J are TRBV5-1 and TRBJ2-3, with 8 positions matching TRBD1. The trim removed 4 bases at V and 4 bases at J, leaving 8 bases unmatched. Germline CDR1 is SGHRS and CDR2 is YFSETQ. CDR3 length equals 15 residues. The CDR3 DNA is TGCGCCAGCAGCATCGGACAGGGAAGGGCAGATACGCAGTATTTT. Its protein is CASSIGQGRADTQYF.

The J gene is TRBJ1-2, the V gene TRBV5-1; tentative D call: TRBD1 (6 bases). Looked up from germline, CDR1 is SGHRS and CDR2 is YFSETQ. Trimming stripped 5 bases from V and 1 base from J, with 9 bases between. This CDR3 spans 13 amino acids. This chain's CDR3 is CASRTDSNYGYTF. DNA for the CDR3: TGCGCCAGCAGGACGGACAGTAACTATGGCTACACCTTC.

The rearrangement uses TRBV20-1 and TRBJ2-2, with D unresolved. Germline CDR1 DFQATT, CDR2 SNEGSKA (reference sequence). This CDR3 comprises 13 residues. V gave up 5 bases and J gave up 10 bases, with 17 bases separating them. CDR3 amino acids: CSARTAQAEELFF. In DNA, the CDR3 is TGCAGTGCTCGAACGGCACAAGCTGAGGAGCTGTTTTTT.

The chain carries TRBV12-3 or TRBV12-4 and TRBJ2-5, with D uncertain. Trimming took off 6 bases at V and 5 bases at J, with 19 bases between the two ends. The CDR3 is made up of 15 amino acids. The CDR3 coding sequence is TGTGCCAGCAGATCACCTTCCGGACCCGGGGAGACCCAGTACTTC. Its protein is CASRSPSGPGETQYF.

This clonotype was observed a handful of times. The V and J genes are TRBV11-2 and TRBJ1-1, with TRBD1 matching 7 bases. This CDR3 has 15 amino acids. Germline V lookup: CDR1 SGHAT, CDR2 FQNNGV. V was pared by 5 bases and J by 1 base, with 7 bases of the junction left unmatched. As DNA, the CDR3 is TGTGCCAGCAGCGGCGGGACAGCGGGGAACACTGAAGCTTTCTTT. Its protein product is CASSGGTAGNTEAFF.